Included here is one TCR beta chain sequence, with context. Profiling relied on immunoSEQ multiplex PCR, and the TCRdb table lists in-frame clones only, not all of them. The table shows under 85,000 clones, with around 94% occurring only once. The CDR3 sequence is 16 residues long. Germline CDR1 and CDR2: SGHTA and FQGNSA. Unmatched junction bases numbered 6, after V lost 1 base and J lost 7 bases. This record belongs to a study of T cell changes during pregnancy in multiple sclerosis. Source: peripheral blood, taken in the third trimester of pregnancy. This chain joins TRBV7-2 and TRBJ2-3, with 12 bases identical to TRBD2. The clonotype was recovered from a female donor with multiple sclerosis, enrolled in a pregnancy study. The CDR3 region is CASSLGTSGVQNTQYF. The CDR3 DNA reads TGTGCCAGCAGCTTAGGGACTAGCGGGGTACAAAATACGCAGTATTTT.